The subject of this entry is one TCR beta chain. Extracted RNA was reverse transcribed, and the resulting cDNA served as sequencing template. The repertoire was sequenced with immunoSEQ multiplex PCR; TCRdb's copy has only in-frame clones and lacks some. Of 90,000 to 150,000 clones listed, around two fifths are singletons. The sample originates from a study of CD8+ T cells in alopecia areata. The CDR3 runs to 13 residues. The trim removed 8 bases at V and 3 bases at J, leaving 4 bases unmatched. The germline V gene has CDR1 ENHRY and CDR2 SYGVKD. The chain has TRBV10-3 and TRBJ1-1, with 9 nucleotides matching TRBD1. Material: CD4+ T cells sorted from blood. The source is a human donor with alopecia areata. The CDR3 loop reads CAISRTGDTEAFF. The CDR3 DNA reads as TGTGCCATCTCTAGGACAGGGGACACTGAAGCTTTCTTT.